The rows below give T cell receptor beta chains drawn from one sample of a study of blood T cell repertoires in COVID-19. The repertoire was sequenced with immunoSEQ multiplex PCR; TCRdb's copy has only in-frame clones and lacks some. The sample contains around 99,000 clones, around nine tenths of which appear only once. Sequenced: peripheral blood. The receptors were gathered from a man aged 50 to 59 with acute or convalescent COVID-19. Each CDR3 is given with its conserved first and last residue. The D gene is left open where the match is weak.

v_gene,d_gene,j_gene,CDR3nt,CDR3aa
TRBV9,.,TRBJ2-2,TGTGCCAGCAGCGTAGCTATTAGCGAGGGCACCGGGGAGCTGTTTTTT,CASSVAISEGTGELFF
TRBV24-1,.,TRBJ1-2,TGTGCCACCAGTGACCCACAGGACTATGGCTACACCTTC,CATSDPQDYGYTF
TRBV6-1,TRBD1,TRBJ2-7,TGTGCCAGCAGTGAAACCTGGACAGGGGATTACGAGCAGTACTTC,CASSETWTGDYEQYF
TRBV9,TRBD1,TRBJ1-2,TGTGCCAGCAGCGTAGTGGGACAGACCTATGGCTACACCTTC,CASSVVGQTYGYTF
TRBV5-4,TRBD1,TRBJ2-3,TGTGCCAGCAGCCGACAGGGACACCCACTACGGGAGTATTTT,CASSRQGHPLREYF
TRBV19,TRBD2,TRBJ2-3,TGTGCCAGTACCGGACAGCCGGGAGGGAGCACAGATACGCAGTATTTT,CASTGQPGGSTDTQYF
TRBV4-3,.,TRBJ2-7,TGCGCCAGCAGCCAAGGAAGCTCAGGGGGGTACGAGCAGTACTTC,CASSQGSSGGYEQYF
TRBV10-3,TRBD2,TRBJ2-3,TGTGCCATCAGTGATATCGGGACTAGCGGGAATCCTAGCACAGATACGCAGTATTTT,CAISDIGTSGNPSTDTQYF
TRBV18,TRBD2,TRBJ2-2,TGTGCCAGCTCACCACCGGCTAGCGGGAACACCGGGGAGCTGTTTTTT,CASSPPASGNTGELFF
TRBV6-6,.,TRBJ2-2,TGTGCCAGCAGTTACTCAACGGGAACCGGGGAGCTGTTTTTT,CASSYSTGTGELFF
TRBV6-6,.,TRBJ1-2,TGTGCCAGCAGTTACGGGACTGAGTATGGCTACACCTTC,CASSYGTEYGYTF
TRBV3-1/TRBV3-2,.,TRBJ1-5,TGTGCCAGCAGCCAGCCGGGAGTGGGCCCCCAGCCCCAGCATTTT,CASSQPGVGPQPQHF
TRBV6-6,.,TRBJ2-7,TGTGCCAGCACCCTGGGGCTCTCAGGGTCCTACGAGCAGTACTTC,CASTLGLSGSYEQYF
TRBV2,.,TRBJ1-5,TGTGCCAGCAGTGTACGCGGGAGCAATCAGCCCCAGCATTTT,CASSVRGSNQPQHF
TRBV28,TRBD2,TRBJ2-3,TGTGCCAGCAGCCAGGGACTAGCGGGAGGCACAGATACGCAGTATTTT,CASSQGLAGGTDTQYF
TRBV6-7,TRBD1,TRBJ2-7,TGTGCCAGCAGTTACCCGTCGATCCAAATGGGACAGGGGAGCAGCTACGAGCAGTACTTC,CASSYPSIQMGQGSSYEQYF
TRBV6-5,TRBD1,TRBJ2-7,TGTGCCAGCAGTCCCTACAGGGGCGAGCAGTACTTC,CASSPYRGEQYF
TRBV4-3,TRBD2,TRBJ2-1,TGCGCCAGCAGCCCCCGGGTAGCGGGAGAGGGCTACAATGAGCAGTTCTTC,CASSPRVAGEGYNEQFF
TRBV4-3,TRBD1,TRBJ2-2,TGCGCCAGCAGCCAAAGGACAGGGTGGGCCGGGGAGCTGTTTTTT,CASSQRTGWAGELFF
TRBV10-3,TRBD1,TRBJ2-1,TGTGCCATCAGTGATTCCGGGACAGGGAGGAACAATGAGCAGTTCTTC,CAISDSGTGRNNEQFF
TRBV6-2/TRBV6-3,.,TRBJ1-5,TGTGCCAGCAGTGCGGGCTCGAATCAGCCCCAGCATTTT,CASSAGSNQPQHF
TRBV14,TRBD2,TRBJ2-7,TGTGCCAGCAGCCAAGATAAAATAGCGGGAGTAGACGAGCAGTACTTC,CASSQDKIAGVDEQYF